This T cell receptor beta chain emerged from a study of shared clonotypes between healthy human individuals. The overall study: CD4 naive and CD4 memory each took three plates per donor, while CD8 naive took two and CD8 memory one.

The CDR3 loop spans 18 amino acids. The germline CDR1 and CDR2 sequences are WSHSY and SAAADI. Deletions cut 2 bases from V and 7 bases from J, with 24 bases between. Profiling relied on immunoSEQ multiplex PCR, and the TCRdb table lists in-frame clones only, not all of them. The repertoire holds some 1,600,000 clones, 95% to 99% seen once, with 0.4% to 0.55% in the top ten. Study-wide results and limits: Despite large depth, rarefaction showed incomplete sorted-subset sequencing. Estimated clonotype richness was generally higher in naive than memory subsets.

In regard to this clone: Its antigen is still unknown.

The study separated CD4+ cells into CD45RA+ naive and CD45RA-negative memory subsets. The chain combines TRBV10-2 with TRBJ2-1; the D call may be TRBD1 or TRBD2 (5 bases each). The source material was naive CD4+ T cells sorted from blood. Subset described: CD45RA+ positively selected. This TCR derives from a man in his thirties or forties in good health. The CDR3 nucleotides read TGCGCCAGCAGTGAGAGGACTCTCAACCCCGGGGCAGGGAATGAGCAGTTCTTC. Its protein is CASSERTLNPGAGNEQFF.